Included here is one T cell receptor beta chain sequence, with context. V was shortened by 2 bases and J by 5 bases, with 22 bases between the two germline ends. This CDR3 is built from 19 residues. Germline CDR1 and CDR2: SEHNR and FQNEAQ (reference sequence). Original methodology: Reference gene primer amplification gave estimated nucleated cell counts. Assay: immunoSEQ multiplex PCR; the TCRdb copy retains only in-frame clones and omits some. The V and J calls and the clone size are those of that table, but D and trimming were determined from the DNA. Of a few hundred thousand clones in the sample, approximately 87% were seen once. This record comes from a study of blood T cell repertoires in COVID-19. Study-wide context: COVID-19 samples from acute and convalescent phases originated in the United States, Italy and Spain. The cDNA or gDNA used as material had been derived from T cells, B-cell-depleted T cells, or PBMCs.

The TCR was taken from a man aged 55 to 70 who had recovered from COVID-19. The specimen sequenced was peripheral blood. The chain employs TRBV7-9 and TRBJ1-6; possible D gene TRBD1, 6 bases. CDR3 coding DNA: TGTGCCAGCAGCTTAAGCCCCAGGGGTGTGCAAGCACATAATTCACCCCTCCACTTT. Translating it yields CASSLSPRGVQAHNSPLHF.